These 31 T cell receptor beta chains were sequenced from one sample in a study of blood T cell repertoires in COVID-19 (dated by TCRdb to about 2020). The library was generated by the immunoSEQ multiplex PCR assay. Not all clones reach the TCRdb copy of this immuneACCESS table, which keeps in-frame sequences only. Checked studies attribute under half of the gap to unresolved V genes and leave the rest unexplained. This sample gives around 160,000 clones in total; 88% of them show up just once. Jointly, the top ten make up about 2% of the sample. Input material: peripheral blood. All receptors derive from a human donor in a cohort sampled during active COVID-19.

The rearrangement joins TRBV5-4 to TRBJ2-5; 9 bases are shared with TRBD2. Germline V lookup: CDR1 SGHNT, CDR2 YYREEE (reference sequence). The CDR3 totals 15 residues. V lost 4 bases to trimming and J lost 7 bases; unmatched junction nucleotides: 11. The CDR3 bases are TGTGCCAGCAGCGTCGGGCGGGAGGGCCTTGGGACCCAGTACTTC. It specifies CASSVGREGLGTQYF. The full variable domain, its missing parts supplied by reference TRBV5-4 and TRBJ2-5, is ETGVTQSPTHLIKTRGQQVTLRCSSQSGHNTVSWYQQALGQGPQFIFQYYREEENGRGNFPPRFSGLQFPNYSSELNVNALELDDSALYLCASSVGREGLGTQYFGPGTRLLVL.

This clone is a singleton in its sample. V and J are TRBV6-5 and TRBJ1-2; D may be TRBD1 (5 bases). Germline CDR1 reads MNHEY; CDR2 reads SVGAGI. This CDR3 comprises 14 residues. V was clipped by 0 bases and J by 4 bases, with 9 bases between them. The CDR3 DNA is TGTGCCAGCAGTTACTCGGACAAGGTCTATGGCTACACCTTC. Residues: CASSYSDKVYGYTF.

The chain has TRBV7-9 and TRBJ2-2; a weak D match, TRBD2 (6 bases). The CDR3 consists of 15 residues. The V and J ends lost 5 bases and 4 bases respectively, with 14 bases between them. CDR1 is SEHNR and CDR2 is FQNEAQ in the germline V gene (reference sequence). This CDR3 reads CASSTLSGSTGELFF. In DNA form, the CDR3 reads TGTGCCAGCAGCACCCTTAGCGGAAGCACCGGGGAGCTGTTTTTT.

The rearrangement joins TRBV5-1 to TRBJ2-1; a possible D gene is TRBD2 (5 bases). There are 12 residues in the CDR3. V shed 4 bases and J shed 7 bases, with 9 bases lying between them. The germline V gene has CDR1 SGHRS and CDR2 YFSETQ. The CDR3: CASSDYKNEQFF. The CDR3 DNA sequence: TGCGCCAGCAGCGACTACAAAAATGAGCAGTTCTTC.

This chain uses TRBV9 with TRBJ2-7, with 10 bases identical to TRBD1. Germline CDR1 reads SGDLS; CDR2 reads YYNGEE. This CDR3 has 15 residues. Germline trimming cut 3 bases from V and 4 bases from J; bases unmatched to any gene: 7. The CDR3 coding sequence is TGTGCCAGCAGCGAGCACGTGGGACAGGGGTACGAGCAGTACTTC. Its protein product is CASSEHVGQGYEQYF.

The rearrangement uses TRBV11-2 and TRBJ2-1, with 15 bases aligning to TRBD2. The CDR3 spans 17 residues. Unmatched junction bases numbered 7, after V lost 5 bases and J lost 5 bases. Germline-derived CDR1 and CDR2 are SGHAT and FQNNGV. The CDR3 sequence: CASSRTSGRAGHNEQFF. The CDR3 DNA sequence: TGTGCCAGCAGCCGGACTAGCGGGAGGGCGGGGCACAATGAGCAGTTCTTC. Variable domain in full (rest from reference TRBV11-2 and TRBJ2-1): EAGVAQSPRYKIIEKRQSVAFWCNPISGHATLYWYQQILGQGPKLLIQFQNNGVVDDSQLPKDRFSAERLKGVDSTLKIQPAKLEDSAVYLCASSRTSGRAGHNEQFFGPGTRLTVL.

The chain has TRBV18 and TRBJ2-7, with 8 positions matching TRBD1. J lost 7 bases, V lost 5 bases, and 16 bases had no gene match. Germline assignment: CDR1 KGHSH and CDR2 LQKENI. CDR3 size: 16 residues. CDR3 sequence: CASSSKGRQGALEQYF. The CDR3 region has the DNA TGTGCCAGCTCATCGAAGGGGAGGCAGGGGGCATTGGAGCAGTACTTC.

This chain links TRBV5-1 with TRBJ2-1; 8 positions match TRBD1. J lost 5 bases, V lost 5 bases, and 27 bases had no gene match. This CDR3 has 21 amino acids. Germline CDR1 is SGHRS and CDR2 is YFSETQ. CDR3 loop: CASSRGPGTGTISFGNNEQFF. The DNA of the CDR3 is TGCGCCAGCAGTCGTGGTCCCGGGACAGGTACGATTTCTTTTGGAAACAATGAGCAGTTCTTC. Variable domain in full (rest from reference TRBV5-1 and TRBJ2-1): KAGVTQTPRYLIKTRGQQVTLSCSPISGHRSVSWYQQTPGQGLQFLFEYFSETQRNKGNFPGRFSGRQFSNSRSEMNVSTLELGDSALYLCASSRGPGTGTISFGNNEQFFGPGTRLTVL.

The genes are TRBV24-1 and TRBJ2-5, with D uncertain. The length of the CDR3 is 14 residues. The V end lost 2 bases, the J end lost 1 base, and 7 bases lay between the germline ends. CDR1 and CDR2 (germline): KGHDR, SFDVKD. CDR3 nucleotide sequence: TGTGCCACCAGTGATTCTACTATCCAAGAGACCCAGTACTTC. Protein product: CATSDSTIQETQYF.

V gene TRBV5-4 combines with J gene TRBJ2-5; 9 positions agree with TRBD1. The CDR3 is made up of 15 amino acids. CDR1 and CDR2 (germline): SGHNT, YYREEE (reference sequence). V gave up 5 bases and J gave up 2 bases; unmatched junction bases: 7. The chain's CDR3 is CASSRPGQGQETQYF. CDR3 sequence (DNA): TGTGCCAGCAGTCGGCCGGGACAGGGTCAAGAGACCCAGTACTTC.

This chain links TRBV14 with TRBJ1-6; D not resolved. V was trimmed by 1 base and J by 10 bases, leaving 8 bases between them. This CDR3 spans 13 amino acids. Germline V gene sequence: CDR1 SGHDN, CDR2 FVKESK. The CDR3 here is CASSQVRGSPLHF. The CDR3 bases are TGTGCCAGCAGCCAAGTCAGAGGATCACCCCTCCACTTT.

This chain's CDR3 is CASSLRGNGWSTDTQYF. CDR3 bases: TGTGCCAGCAGCTTAAGGGGGAACGGCTGGAGCACAGATACGCAGTATTTT. This rearrangement joins TRBV11-3 to TRBJ2-3; TRBD1 might be the D (6 bases). This CDR3 comprises 17 residues. The V end was cut by 2 bases, the J end by 0 bases, with 15 bases between. Germline-derived CDR1 and CDR2 are SGHNT and YENEEA.

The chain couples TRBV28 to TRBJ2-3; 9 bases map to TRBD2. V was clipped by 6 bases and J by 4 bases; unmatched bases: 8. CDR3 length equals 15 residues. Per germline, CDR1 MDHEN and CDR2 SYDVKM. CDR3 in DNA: TGTGCCAGCAGCACAGCGGGAGGAGGCTCAGATACGCAGTATTTT. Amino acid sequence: CASSTAGGGSDTQYF.

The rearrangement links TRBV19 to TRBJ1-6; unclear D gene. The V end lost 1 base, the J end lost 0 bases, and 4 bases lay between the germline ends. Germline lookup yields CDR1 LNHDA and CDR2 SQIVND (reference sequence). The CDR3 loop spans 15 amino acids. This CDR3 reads CASSIADSYNSPLHF. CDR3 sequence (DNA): TGTGCCAGTAGTATAGCAGACTCCTATAATTCACCCCTCCACTTT.

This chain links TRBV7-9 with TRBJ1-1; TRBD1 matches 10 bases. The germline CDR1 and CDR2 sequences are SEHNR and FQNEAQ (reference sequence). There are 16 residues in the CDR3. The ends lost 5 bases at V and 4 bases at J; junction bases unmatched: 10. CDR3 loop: CASSPVRDRGTTEAFF. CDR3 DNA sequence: TGTGCCAGCAGCCCTGTCCGGGACAGGGGCACCACTGAAGCTTTCTTT.

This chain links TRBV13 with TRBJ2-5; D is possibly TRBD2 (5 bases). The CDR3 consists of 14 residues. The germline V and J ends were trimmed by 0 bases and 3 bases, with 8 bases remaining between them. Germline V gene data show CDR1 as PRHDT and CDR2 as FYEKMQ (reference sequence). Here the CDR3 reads CASSLGLEKETQYF. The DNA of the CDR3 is TGTGCCAGCAGCTTAGGACTAGAAAAAGAGACCCAGTACTTC. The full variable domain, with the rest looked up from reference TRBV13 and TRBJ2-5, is AAGVIQSPRHLIKEKRETATLKCYPIPRHDTVYWYQQGPGQDPQFLISFYEKMQSDKGSIPDRFSAQQFSDYHSELNMSSLELGDSALYFCASSLGLEKETQYFGPGTRLLVL.

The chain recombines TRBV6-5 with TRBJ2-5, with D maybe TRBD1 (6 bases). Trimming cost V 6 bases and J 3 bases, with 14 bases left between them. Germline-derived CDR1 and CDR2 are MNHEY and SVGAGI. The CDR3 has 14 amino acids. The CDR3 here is CASSIYREKETQYF. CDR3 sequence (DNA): TGTGCCAGCAGCATATACAGGGAAAAAGAGACCCAGTACTTC.

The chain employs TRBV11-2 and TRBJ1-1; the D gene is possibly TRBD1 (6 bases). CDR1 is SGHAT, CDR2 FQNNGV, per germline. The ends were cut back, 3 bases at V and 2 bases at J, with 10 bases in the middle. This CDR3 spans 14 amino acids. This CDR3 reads CASSFYRENTEAFF. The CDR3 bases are TGTGCCAGCAGCTTCTACAGGGAAAACACTGAAGCTTTCTTT.

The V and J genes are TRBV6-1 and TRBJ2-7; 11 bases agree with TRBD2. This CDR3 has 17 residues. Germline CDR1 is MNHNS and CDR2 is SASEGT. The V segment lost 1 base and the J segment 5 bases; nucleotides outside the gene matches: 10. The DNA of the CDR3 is TGTGCCAGCAGTGAAGTCCCCGCACTAGCGGGAGTACACGAGCAGTACTTC. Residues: CASSEVPALAGVHEQYF.

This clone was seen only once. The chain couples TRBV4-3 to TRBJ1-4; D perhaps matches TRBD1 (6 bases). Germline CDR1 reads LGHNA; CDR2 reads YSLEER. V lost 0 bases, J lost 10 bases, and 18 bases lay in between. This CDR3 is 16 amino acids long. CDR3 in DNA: TGCGCCAGCAGCCAAGATCTTGGGGGGGCGCTCGGAAAACTGTTTTTT. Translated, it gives CASSQDLGGALGKLFF.

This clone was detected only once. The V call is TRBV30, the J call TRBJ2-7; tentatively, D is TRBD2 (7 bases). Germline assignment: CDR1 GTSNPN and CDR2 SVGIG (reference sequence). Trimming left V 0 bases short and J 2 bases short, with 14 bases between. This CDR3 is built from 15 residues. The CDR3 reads CAWSVKGGRTYEQYF. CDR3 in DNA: TGTGCCTGGAGTGTAAAGGGGGGGCGAACCTACGAGCAGTACTTC. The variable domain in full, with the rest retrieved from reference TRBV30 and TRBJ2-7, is SQTIHQWPATLVQPVGSPLSLECTVEGTSNPNLYWYRQAAGRGLQLLFYSVGIGQISSEVPQNLSASRPQDRQFILSSKKLLLSDSGFYLCAWSVKGGRTYEQYFGPGTRLTVT.

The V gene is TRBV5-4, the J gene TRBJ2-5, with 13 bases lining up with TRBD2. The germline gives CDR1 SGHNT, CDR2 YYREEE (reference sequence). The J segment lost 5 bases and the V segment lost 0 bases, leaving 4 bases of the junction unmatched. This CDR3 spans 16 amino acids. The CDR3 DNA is TGTGCCAGCAGCTTGGGGACTAGCGGGGGTCGGGAGACCCAGTACTTC. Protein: CASSLGTSGGRETQYF.

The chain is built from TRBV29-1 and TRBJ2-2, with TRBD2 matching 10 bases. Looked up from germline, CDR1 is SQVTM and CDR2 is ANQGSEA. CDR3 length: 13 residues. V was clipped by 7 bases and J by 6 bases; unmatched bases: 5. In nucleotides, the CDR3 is TGCAGCGCCTCCGGGACTAGCGCCGGGGAGCTGTTTTTT. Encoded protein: CSASGTSAGELFF.

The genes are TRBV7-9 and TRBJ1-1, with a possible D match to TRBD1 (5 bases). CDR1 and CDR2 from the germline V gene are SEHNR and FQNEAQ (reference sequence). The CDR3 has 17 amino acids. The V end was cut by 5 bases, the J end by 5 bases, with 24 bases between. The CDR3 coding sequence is TGTGCCAGCAGCCACCGTGGACTTGGGGGGGTATATACTGAAGCTTTCTTT. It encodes CASSHRGLGGVYTEAFF.

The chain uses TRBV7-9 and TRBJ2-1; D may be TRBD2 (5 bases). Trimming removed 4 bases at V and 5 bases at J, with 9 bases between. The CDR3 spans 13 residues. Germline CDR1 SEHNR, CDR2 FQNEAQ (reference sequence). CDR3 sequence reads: CASSYGINNEQFF. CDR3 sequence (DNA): TGTGCCAGCAGCTACGGGATTAACAATGAGCAGTTCTTC.

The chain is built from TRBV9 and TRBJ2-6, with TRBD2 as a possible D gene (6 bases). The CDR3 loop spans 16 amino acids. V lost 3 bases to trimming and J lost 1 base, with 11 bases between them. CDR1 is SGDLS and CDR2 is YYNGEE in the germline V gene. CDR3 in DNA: TGTGCCAGCAGCGGGCTCGGGGGATCTGGGGCCAACGTCCTGACTTTC. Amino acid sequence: CASSGLGGSGANVLTF. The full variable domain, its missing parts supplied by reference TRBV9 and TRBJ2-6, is DSGVTQTPKHLITATGQRVTLRCSPRSGDLSVYWYQQSLDQGLQFLIQYYNGEERAKGNILERFSAQQFPDLHSELNLSSLELGDSALYFCASSGLGGSGANVLTFGAGSRLTVL.

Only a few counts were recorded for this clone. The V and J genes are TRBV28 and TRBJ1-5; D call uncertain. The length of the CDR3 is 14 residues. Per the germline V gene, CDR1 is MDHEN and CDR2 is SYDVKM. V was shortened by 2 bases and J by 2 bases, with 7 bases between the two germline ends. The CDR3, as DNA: TGTGCCAGCAGTTTACGGGGAGGCAATCAGCCCCAGCATTTT. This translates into CASSLRGGNQPQHF. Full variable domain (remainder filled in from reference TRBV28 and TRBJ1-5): DVKVTQSSRYLVKRTGEKVFLECVQDMDHENMFWYRQDPGLGLRLIYFSYDVKMKEKGDIPEGYSVSREKKERFSLILESASTNQTSMYLCASSLRGGNQPQHFGDGTRLSIL.

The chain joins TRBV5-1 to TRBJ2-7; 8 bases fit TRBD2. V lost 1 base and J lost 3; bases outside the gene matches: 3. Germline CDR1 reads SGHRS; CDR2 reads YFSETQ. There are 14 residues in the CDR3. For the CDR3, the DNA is TGCGCCAGCAGCTTGCGGGGGGGCGACTACGAGCAGTACTTC. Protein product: CASSLRGGDYEQYF.

As DNA, the CDR3 is TGTGCCAGCAGCCCCTTTGAGTCACCCCTCCACTTT. Translation: CASSPFESPLHF. This chain connects TRBV6-6 to TRBJ1-6; no clear D. The CDR3 spans 12 residues. V lost 6 bases to trimming and J lost 10 bases, with 10 bases between them. Germline lookup yields CDR1 MNHNY and CDR2 SVGAGI (reference sequence).

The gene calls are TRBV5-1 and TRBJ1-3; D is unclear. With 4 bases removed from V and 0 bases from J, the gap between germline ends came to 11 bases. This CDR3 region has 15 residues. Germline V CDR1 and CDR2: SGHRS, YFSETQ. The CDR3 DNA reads TGCGCCAGCAGCCCCCTCGGGTCCTCTGGAAACACCATATATTTT. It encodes CASSPLGSSGNTIYF. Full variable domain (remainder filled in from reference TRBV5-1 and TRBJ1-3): KAGVTQTPRYLIKTRGQQVTLSCSPISGHRSVSWYQQTPGQGLQFLFEYFSETQRNKGNFPGRFSGRQFSNSRSEMNVSTLELGDSALYLCASSPLGSSGNTIYFGEGSWLTVV.

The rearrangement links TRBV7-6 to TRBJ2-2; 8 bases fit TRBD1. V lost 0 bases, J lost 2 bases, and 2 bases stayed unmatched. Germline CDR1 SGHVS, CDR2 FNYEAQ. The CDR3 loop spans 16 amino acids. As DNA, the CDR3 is TGTGCCAGCAGCTTAGCGGGACAGGCTAACACCGGGGAGCTGTTTTTT. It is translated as CASSLAGQANTGELFF.